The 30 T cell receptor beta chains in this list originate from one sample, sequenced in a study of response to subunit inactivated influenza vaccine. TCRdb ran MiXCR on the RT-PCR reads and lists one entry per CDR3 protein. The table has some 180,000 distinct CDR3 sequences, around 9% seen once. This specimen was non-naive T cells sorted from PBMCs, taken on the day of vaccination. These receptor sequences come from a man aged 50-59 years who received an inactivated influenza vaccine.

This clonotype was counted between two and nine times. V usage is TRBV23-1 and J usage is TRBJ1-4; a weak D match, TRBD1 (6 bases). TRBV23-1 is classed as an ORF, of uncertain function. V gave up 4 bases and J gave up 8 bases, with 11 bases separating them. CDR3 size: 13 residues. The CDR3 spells CASSRQGWEKLFF. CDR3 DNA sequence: TGCGCCAGCAGTCGTCAGGGGTGGGAAAAACTGTTTTTT.

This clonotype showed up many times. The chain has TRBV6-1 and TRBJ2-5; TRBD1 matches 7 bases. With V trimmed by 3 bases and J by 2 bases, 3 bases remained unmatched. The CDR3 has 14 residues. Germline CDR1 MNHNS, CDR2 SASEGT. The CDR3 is CASSDWDSQETQYF. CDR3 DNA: TGTGCCAGCAGTGATTGGGACAGTCAAGAGACCCAGTACTTC.

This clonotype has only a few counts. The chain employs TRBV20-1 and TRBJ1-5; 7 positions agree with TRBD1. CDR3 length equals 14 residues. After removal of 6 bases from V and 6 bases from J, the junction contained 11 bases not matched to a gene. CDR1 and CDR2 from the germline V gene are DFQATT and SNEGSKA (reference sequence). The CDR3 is CSADGGQGGQPQHF. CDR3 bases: TGCAGTGCAGACGGGGGGCAGGGGGGTCAGCCCCAGCATTTT.

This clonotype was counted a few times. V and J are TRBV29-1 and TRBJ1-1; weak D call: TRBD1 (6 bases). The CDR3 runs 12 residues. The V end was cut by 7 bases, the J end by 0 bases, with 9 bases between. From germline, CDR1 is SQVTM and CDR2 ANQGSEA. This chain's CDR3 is CSGGLMNTEAFF. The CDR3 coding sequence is TGCAGCGGGGGGCTCATGAACACTGAAGCTTTCTTT.

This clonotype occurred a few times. Here the CDR3 reads CSARPGDGQDYGYTF. The CDR3 DNA is TGCAGTGCCCGCCCGGGGGATGGACAAGACTATGGCTACACCTTC. The chain uses TRBV20-1 and TRBJ1-2, with D possibly TRBD1 on 5 matching bases. Germline CDR1 and CDR2: DFQATT and SNEGSKA (reference sequence). V lost 6 bases to trimming and J lost 3 bases, with 20 bases between them. The CDR3 length is 15 residues.

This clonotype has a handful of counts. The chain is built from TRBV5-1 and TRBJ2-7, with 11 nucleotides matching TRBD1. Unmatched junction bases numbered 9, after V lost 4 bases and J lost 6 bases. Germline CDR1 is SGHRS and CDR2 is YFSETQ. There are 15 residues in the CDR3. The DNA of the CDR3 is TGCGCCAGCAGCCTGGATCCAGGGACAGGGGGCGAGCAGTACTTC. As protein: CASSLDPGTGGEQYF.

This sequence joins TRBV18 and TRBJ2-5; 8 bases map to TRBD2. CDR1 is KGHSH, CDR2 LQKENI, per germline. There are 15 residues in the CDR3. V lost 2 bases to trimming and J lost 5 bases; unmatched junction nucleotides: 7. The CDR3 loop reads CASSPRSGRGETQYF. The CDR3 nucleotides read TGTGCCAGCTCACCAAGGAGCGGGAGAGGGGAGACCCAGTACTTC. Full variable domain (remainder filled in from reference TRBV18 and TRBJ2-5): NAGVMQNPRHLVRRRGQEARLRCSPMKGHSHVYWYRQLPEEGLKFMVYLQKENIIDESGMPKERFSAEFPKEGPSILRIQQVVRGDSAAYFCASSPRSGRGETQYFGPGTRLLVL.

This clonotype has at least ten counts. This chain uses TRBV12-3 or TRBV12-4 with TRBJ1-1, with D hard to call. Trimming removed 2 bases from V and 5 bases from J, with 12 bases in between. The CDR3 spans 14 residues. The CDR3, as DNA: TGTGCCAGCAGTTTATTAGGGAGAGGTACTGAAGCTTTCTTT. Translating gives CASSLLGRGTEAFF.

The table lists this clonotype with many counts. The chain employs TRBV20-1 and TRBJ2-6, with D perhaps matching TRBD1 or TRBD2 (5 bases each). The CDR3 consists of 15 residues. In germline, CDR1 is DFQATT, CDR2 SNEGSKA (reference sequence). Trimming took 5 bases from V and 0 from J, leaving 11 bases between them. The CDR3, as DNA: TGCAGTGCTCCCCGGGGCCTCTCTGGGGCCAACGTCCTGACTTTC. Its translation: CSAPRGLSGANVLTF.

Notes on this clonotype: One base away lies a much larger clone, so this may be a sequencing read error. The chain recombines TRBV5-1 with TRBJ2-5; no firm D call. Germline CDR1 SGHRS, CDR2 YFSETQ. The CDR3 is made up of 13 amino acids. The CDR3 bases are TGCGCCAGCAGCTTGGGGGCGCGAGAGTCCCAGTACTTC. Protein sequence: CASSLGARESQYF. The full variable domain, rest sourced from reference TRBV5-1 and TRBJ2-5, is KAGVTQTPRYLIKTRGQQVTLSCSPISGHRSVSWYQQTPGQGLQFLFEYFSETQRNKGNFPGRFSGRQFSNSRSEMNVSTLELGDSALYLCASSLGARESQYFGPGTRLLVL.

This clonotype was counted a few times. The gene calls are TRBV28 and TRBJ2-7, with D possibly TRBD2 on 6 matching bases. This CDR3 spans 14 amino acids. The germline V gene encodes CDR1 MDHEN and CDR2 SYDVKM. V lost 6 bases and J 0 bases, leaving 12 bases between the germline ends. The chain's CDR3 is CASRVSGPSYEQYF. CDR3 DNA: TGTGCCAGCAGAGTCAGCGGGCCCTCCTACGAGCAGTACTTC.

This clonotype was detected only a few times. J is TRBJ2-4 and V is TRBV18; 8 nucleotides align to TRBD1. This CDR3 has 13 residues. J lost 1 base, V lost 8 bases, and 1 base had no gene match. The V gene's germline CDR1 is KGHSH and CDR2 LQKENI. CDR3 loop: CASRDRAKNIQYF. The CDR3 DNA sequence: TGTGCCAGCCGGGACAGGGCCAAAAACATTCAGTACTTC.

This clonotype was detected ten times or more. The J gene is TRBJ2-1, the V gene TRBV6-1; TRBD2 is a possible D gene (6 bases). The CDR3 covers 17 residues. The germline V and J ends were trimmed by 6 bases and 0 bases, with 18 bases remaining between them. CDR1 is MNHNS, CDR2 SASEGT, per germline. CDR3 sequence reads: CASRPRTSFYSYNEQFF. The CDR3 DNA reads TGTGCCAGCAGGCCACGAACTAGCTTCTACTCCTACAATGAGCAGTTCTTC.

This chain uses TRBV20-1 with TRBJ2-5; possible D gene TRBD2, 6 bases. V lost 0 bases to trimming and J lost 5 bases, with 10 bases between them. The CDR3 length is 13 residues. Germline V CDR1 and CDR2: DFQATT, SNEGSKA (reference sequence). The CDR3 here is CSARDLGRETQYF. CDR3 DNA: TGCAGTGCTAGAGATCTAGGGAGGGAGACCCAGTACTTC.

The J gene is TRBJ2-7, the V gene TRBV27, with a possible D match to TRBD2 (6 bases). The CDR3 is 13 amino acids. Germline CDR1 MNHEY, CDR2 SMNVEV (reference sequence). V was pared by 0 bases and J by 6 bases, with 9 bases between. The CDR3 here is CASSLSRLGEQYF. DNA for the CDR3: TGTGCCAGCAGTTTATCCCGACTAGGCGAGCAGTACTTC.

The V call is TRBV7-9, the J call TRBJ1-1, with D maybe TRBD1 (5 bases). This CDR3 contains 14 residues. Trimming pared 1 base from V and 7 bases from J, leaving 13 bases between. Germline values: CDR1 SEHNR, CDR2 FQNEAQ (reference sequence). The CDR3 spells CASSLVSRASEAFF. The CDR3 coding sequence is TGTGCCAGCAGCTTAGTGAGCAGGGCTAGTGAAGCTTTCTTT.

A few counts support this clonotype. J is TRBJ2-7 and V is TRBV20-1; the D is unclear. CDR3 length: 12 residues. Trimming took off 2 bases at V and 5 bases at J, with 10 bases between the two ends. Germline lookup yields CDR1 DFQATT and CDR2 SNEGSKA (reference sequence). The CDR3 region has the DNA TGCAGTGCTAGAAGAAACATCAACGAGCAGTACTTC. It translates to CSARRNINEQYF.

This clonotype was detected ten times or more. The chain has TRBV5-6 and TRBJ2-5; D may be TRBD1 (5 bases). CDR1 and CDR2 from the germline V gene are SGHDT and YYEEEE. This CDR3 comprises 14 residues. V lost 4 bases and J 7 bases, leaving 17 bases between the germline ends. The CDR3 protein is CASSRRTVQGTQYF. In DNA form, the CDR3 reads TGTGCCAGCAGCCGTAGGACGGTCCAGGGGACCCAGTACTTC.

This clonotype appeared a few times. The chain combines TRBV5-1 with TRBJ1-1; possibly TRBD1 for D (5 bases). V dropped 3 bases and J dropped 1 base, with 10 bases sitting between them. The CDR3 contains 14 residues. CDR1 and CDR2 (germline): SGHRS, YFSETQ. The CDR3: CASSSGKTNTEAFF. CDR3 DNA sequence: TGCGCCAGCAGCTCAGGGAAAACGAACACTGAAGCTTTCTTT. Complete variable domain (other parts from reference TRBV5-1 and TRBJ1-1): KAGVTQTPRYLIKTRGQQVTLSCSPISGHRSVSWYQQTPGQGLQFLFEYFSETQRNKGNFPGRFSGRQFSNSRSEMNVSTLELGDSALYLCASSSGKTNTEAFFGQGTRLTVV.

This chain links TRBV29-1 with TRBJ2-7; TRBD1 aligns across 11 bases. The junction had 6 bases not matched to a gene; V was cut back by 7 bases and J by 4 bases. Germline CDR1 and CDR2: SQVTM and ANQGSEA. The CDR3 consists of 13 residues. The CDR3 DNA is TGCAGCGGCGGACAGGGGGCGCATTACGAGCAGTACTTC. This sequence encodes CSGGQGAHYEQYF.

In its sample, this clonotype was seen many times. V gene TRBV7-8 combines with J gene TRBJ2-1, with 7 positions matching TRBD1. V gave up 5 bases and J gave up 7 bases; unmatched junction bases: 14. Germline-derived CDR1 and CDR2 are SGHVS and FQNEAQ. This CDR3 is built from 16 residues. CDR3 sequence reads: CASSPRQGRPKNEQFF. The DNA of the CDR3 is TGTGCCAGCAGCCCAAGACAGGGCCGACCCAAGAATGAGCAGTTCTTC.

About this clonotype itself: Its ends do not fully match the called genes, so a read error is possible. The CDR3 DNA sequence: TGTGCAACCAGCAGGGGGGACAGGGAGGCCGGGGAGCTGTTTTTT. Amino acid sequence: CATSRGDREAGELFF. J is TRBJ2-2 and V is TRBV15; 9 bases match TRBD1. The CDR3 is 15 residues long. Germline CDR1 is LNHNV and CDR2 is YYDKDF (reference sequence).

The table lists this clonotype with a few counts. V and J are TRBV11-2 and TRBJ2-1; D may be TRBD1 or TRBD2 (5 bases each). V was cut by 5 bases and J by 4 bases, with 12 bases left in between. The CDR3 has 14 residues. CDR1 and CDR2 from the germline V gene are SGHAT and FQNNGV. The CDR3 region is CASSLGTAYNEQFF. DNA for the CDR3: TGTGCCAGCAGCCTCGGGACGGCATACAATGAGCAGTTCTTC.

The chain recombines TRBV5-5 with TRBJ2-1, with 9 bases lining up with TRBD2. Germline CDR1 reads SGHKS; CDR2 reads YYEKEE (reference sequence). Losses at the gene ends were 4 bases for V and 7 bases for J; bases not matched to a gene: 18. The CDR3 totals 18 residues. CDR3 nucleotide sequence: TGTGCCAGCAGCACCTTCTTTGGAGCGGGAGGCCCTCGGAATGAGCAGTTCTTC. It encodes CASSTFFGAGGPRNEQFF.

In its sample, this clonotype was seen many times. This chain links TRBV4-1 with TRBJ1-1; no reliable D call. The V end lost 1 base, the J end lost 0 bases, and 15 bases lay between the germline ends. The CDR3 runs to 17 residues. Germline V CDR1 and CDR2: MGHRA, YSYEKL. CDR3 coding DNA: TGCGCCAGCAGCCAAGTTCCGCGACGGCGGTTGAACACTGAAGCTTTCTTT. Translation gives CASSQVPRRRLNTEAFF.

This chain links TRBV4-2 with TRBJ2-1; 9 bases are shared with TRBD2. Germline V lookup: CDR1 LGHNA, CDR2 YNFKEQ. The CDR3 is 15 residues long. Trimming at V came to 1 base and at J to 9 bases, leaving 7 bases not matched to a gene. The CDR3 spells CASSQVASGVGEQFF. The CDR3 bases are TGTGCCAGCAGCCAAGTAGCTAGCGGGGTCGGTGAGCAGTTCTTC.

The CDR3 DNA reads as TGTGCCAGCAGCACGGGACCGCTAAATGAGCAGTTCTTC. It translates to CASSTGPLNEQFF. V and J are TRBV7-6 and TRBJ2-1; the D call may be TRBD1 or TRBD2 (5 bases each). The CDR3 has 13 residues. Trimming removed 5 bases from V and 7 bases from J, with 12 bases in between. In germline, CDR1 is SGHVS, CDR2 FNYEAQ. Full variable domain (outside the CDR3, taken from reference TRBV7-6 and TRBJ2-1): GAGVSQSPRYKVTKRGQDVALRCDPISGHVSLYWYRQALGQGPEFLTYFNYEAQQDKSGLPNDRFSAERPEGSISTLTIQRTEQRDSAMYRCASSTGPLNEQFFGPGTRLTVL.

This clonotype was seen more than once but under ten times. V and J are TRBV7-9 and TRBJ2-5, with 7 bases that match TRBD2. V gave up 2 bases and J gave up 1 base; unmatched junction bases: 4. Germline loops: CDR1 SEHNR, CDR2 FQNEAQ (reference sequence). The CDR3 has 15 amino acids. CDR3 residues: CASSLSSGPQETQYF. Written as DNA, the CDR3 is TGTGCCAGCAGCTTATCTAGCGGACCCCAAGAGACCCAGTACTTC.

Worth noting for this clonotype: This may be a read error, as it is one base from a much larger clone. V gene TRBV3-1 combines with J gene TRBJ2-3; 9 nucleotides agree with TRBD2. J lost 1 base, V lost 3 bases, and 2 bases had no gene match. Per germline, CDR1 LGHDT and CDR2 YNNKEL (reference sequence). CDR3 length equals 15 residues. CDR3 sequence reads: CASSHVAGGTDTQYF. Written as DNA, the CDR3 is TGTGCCAGCAGCCATGTAGCGGGAGGCACAGATACGCAGTATTTT.

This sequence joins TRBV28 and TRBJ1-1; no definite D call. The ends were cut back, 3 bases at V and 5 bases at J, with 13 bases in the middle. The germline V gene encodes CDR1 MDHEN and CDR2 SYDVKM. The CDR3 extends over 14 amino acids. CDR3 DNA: TGTGCCAGCAGTTTCCCCGGGGTGAGGACTGAAGCTTTCTTT. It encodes CASSFPGVRTEAFF.